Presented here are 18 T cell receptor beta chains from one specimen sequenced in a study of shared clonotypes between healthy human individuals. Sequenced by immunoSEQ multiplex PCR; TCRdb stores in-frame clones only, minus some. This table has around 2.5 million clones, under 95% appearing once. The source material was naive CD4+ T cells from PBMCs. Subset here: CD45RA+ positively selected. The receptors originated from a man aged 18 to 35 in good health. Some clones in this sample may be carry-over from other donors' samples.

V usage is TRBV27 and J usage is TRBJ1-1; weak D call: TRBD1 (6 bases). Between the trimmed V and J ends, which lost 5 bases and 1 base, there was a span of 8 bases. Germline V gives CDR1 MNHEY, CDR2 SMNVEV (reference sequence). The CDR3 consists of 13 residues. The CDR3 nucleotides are TGTGCCAGCAGTCAGGGGCCGAACACTGAAGCTTTCTTT. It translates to CASSQGPNTEAFF.

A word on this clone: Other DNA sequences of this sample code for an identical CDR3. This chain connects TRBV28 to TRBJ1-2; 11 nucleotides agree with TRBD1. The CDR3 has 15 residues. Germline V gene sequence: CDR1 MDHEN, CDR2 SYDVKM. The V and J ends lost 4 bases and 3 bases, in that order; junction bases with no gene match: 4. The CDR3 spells CASSSGTGGYYGYTF. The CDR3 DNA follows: TGTGCCAGCAGTTCCGGGACAGGGGGATACTATGGCTACACCTTC.

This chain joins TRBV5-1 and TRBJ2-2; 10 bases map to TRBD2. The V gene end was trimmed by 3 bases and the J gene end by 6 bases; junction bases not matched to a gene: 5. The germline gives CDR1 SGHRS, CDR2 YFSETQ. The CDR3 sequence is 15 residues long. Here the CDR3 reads CASSSLAGVAGELFF. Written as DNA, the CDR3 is TGCGCCAGCAGCTCCCTAGCGGGAGTAGCCGGGGAGCTGTTTTTT.

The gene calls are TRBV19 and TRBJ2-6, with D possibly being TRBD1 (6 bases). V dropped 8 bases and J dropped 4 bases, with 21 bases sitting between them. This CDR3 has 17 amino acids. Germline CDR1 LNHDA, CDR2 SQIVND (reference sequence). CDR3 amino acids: CASSLRDPGAGANVLTF. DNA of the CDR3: TGTGCCAGTTCCCTACGAGACCCAGGGGCCGGGGCCAACGTCCTGACTTTC.

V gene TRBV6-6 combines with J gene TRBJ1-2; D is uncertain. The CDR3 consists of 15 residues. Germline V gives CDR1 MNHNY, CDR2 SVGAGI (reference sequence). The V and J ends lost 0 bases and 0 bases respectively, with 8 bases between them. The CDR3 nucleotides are TGTGCCAGCAGTTACTCCGGGATAGCTAACTATGGCTACACCTTC. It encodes CASSYSGIANYGYTF.

The CDR3 loop is CASSLGPQGMNTEAFF. For the CDR3, the DNA is TGTGCCAGCAGCTTAGGTCCACAGGGGATGAACACTGAAGCTTTCTTT. The chain couples TRBV7-6 to TRBJ1-1; 7 bases align to TRBD1. CDR1 and CDR2 from the germline V gene are SGHVS and FNYEAQ. After removal of 1 base from V and 0 bases from J, the junction contained 5 bases not matched to a gene. This CDR3 contains 16 residues.

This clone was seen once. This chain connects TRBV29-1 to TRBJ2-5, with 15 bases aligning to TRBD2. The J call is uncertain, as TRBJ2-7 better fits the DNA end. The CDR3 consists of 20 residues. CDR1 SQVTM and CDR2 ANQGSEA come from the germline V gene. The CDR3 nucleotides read TGCAGCGTTGCCGACAGGGGGCTATGGACTAGCGGGAGGGCCAACTACGAGCAGTACTTC. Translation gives CSVADRGLWTSGRANYEQYF.

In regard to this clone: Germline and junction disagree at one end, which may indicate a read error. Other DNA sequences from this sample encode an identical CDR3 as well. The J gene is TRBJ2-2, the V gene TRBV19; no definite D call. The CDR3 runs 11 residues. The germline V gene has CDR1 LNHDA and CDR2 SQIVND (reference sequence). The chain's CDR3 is CASRTFGELFF. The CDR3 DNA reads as TGTGCTAGTAGGACCTTTGGGGAGCTGTTTTTT.

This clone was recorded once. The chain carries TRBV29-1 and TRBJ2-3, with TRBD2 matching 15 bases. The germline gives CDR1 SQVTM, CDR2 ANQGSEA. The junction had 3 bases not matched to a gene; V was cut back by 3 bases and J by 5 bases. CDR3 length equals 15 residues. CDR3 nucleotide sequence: TGCAGCGTTGATGGACTAGCGGGAGGGGTAGATACGCAGTATTTT. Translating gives CSVDGLAGGVDTQYF.

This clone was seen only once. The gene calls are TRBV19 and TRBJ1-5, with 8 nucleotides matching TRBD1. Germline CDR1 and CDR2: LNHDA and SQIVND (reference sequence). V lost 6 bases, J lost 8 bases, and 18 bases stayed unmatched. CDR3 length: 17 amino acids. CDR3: CASSMWSFDRGGKPQHF. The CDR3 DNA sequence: TGTGCCAGTAGCATGTGGTCCTTCGACAGGGGAGGAAAGCCCCAGCATTTT.

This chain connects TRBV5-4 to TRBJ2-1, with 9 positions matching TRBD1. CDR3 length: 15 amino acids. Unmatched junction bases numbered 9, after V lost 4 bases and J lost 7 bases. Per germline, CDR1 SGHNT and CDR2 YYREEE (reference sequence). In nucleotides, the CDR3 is TGTGCCAGCAGCAGAGGACAGGGGCCCCAAAATGAGCAGTTCTTC. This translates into CASSRGQGPQNEQFF.

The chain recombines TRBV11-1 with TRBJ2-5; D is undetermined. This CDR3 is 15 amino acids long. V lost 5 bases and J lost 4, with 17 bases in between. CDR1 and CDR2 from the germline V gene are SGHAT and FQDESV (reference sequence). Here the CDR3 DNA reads TGTGCCAGCAGCCGCATGAAGGGTGTAGGAGAGACCCAGTACTTC. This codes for CASSRMKGVGETQYF.

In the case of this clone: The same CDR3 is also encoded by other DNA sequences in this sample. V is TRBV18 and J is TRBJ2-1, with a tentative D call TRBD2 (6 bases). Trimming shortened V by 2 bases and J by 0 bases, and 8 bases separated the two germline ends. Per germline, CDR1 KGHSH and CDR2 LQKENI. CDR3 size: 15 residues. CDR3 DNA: TGTGCCAGCTCACCAACCGGGAGCTCCTACAATGAGCAGTTCTTC. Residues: CASSPTGSSYNEQFF. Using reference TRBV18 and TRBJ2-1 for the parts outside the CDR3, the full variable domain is NAGVMQNPRHLVRRRGQEARLRCSPMKGHSHVYWYRQLPEEGLKFMVYLQKENIIDESGMPKERFSAEFPKEGPSILRIQQVVRGDSAAYFCASSPTGSSYNEQFFGPGTRLTVL.

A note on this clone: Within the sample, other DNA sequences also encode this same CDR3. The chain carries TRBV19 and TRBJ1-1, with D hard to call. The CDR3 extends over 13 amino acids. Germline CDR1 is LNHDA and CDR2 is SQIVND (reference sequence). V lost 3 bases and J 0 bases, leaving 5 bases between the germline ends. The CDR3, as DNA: TGTGCCAGTAGTATTCAGCTGAACACTGAAGCTTTCTTT. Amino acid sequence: CASSIQLNTEAFF.

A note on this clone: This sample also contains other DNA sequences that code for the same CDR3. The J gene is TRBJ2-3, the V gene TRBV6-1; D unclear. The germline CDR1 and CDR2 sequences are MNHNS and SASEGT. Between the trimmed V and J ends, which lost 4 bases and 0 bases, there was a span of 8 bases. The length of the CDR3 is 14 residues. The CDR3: CASSVGGSTDTQYF. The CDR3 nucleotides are TGTGCCAGCAGTGTAGGTGGGAGCACAGATACGCAGTATTTT.

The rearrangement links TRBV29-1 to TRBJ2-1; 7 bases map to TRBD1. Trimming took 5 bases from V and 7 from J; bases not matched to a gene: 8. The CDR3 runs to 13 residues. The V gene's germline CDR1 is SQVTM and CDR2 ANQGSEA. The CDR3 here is CSVPGGRLNEQFF. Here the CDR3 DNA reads TGCAGCGTTCCAGGGGGTCGACTAAATGAGCAGTTCTTC.

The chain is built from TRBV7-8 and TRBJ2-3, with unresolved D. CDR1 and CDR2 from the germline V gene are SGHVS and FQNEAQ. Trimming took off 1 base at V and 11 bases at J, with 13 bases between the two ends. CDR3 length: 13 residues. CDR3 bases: TGTGCCAGCAGCTTAGATCTGGCCAACGGGCAGTATTTT. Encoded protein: CASSLDLANGQYF. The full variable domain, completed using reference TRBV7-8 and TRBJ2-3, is GAGVSQSPRYKVAKRGQDVALRCDPISGHVSLFWYQQALGQGPEFLTYFQNEAQLDKSGLPSDRFFAERPEGSVSTLKIQRTQQEDSAVYLCASSLDLANGQYFGPGTRLTVL.

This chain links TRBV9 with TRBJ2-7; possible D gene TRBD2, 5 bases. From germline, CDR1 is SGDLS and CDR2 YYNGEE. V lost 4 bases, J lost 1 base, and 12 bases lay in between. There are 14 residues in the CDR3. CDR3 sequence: CASSRQAGSYEQYF. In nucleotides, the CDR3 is TGTGCCAGCAGCAGGCAGGCGGGTTCCTACGAGCAGTACTTC.